Listed below are T cell receptor beta chains from one sample, sequenced in a study of shared clonotypes between healthy human individuals. The repertoire was sequenced with immunoSEQ multiplex PCR; TCRdb's copy has only in-frame clones and lacks some. The sample yields about 2.2 million clones, around 93% seen once. What was sequenced was naive CD8+ T cells from PBMCs. Receptor source: a man aged 18 to 30 in good health. Some clones in this sample may be carry-over from other donors' samples. CDR3s include the opening cysteine and the closing phenylalanine or tryptophan. D genes are given only for firm matches. Where a row states a size, it is once, few, many or the class of an expanded clone; other rows omit it.

- TRBJ2-7 TRBD1 TRBV28 CASLGGSYEQYF TGTGCCAGTCTAGGGGGCAGTTACGAGCAGTACTTC
- TRBJ2-7 TRBD1 TRBV5-3 CARSPQTGGYTYEQYF TGTGCCAGAAGCCCCCAGACAGGGGGCTATACCTACGAGCAGTACTTC
- TRBJ2-1 TRBD2 TRBV9 CASSVVAGLAELQFF TGTGCCAGCAGCGTAGTAGCAGGACTAGCGGAACTGCAGTTCTTC
few TRBJ2-7 - TRBV19 CATTRGQNYEQYF TGTGCCACTACCCGAGGACAGAATTACGAGCAGTACTTC
- TRBJ2-1 TRBD2 TRBV6-1 CASSEGWQGTSGIDEQFF TGTGCCAGCAGTGAAGGGTGGCAGGGCACTAGCGGGATCGATGAGCAGTTCTTC
- TRBJ2-7 - TRBV4-1 CASSQDSGRLAARGEQYF TGCGCCAGCAGCCAAGACTCCGGTCGCTTAGCGGCGCGGGGAGAGCAGTACTTC
- TRBJ1-2 TRBD1 TRBV6-5 CASSYFRGLLGYTF TGTGCCAGCAGTTACTTCAGGGGGCTGCTTGGCTACACCTTC
- TRBJ2-3 - TRBV19 CASSIVYESADTQYF TGTGCCAGTAGTATAGTGTACGAGAGCGCAGATACGCAGTATTTT
- TRBJ1-1 - TRBV7-2 CASSLPTAAMGGTEAFF TGTGCCAGCAGCTTACCGACAGCCGCAATGGGTGGCACTGAAGCTTTCTTT
- TRBJ2-1 - TRBV30 CAWSFTQGYEQFF TGTGCCTGGAGTTTCACTCAGGGGTATGAGCAGTTCTTC
- TRBJ2-1 - TRBV12-5 CASGLARHEQFF TGTGCTAGTGGTTTGGCGAGGCATGAGCAGTTCTTC
- TRBJ1-2 - TRBV5-6 CASTSGLGYGYTF TGTGCCAGCACGTCCGGCTTAGGCTATGGCTACACCTTC
- TRBJ2-5 - TRBV11-2 CASSLVPGGGKETQYF TGTGCCAGCAGCTTGGTCCCAGGAGGGGGGAAAGAGACCCAGTACTTC
- TRBJ2-7 - TRBV14 CASSLGVEQYF TGTGCCAGCAGCCTGGGGGTAGAGCAGTACTTC
- TRBJ2-7 - TRBV30 CAWRLDIAYEQYF TGTGCCTGGAGACTGGACATAGCCTACGAGCAGTACTTC
- TRBJ2-1 TRBD2 TRBV7-2 CASSFGGSSYNEQFF TGTGCCAGCAGCTTTGGCGGGAGCTCCTACAATGAGCAGTTCTTC
- TRBJ1-1 - TRBV28 CASRSIEGTEAFF TGTGCCAGCAGGTCCATCGAGGGGACTGAAGCTTTCTTT
once TRBJ2-2 - TRBV2 CASRLAGEGTGELFF TGTGCCAGCAGGCTAGCAGGCGAGGGCACCGGGGAGCTGTTTTTT
- TRBJ2-1 - TRBV11-2 CASSLDLSGEQFF TGTGCCAGCAGCTTAGATCTGTCTGGTGAGCAGTTCTTC
- TRBJ1-1 - TRBV30 CAWRSGTSAFF TGTGCCTGGAGATCCGGGACTTCAGCTTTCTTT
- TRBJ2-7 - TRBV6-5 CASSTGYEQYF TGTGCCAGCAGTACCGGCTACGAGCAGTACTTC
- TRBJ2-7 TRBD2 TRBV7-2 CASSLSGASGRVGEQYF TGTGCCAGCAGCCTTAGTGGGGCTAGCGGGAGGGTCGGCGAGCAGTACTTC
- TRBJ2-2 - TRBV5-4 CASSPGVTVPTGELFF TGTGCCAGCAGCCCTGGGGTCACAGTTCCCACCGGGGAGCTGTTTTTT
many TRBJ2-7 - TRBV28 CASISNSYEQYF TGTGCCAGCATCTCCAATTCCTACGAGCAGTACTTC
- TRBJ2-1 TRBD2 TRBV4-3 CASSQETWTSRYNEQFF TGCGCCAGCAGCCAAGAAACCTGGACTAGCAGGTACAATGAGCAGTTCTTC
- TRBJ2-7 - TRBV28 CASSPPRGDYAYEQYF TGTGCCAGCAGTCCCCCCAGGGGGGACTACGCCTACGAGCAGTACTTC
- TRBJ2-1 - TRBV7-3 CASSLGSRNEQFF TGTGCCAGCAGCCTAGGGTCTCGTAATGAGCAGTTCTTC
- TRBJ1-3 - TRBV11-2 CASSLGPGNTIYF TGTGCCAGCAGCTTAGGGCCTGGAAACACCATATATTTT
few TRBJ2-2 - TRBV9 CASTGPRGTGELFF TGTGCCAGCACTGGACCCCGAGGGACCGGGGAGCTGTTTTTT
- TRBJ2-7 - TRBV28 CASSFSLRQTVPYEQYF TGTGCCAGCAGTTTCAGCTTACGCCAGACAGTACCCTACGAGCAGTACTTC
- TRBJ2-6 - TRBV28 CASSLTGRSSGANVLTF TGTGCCAGCAGTCTGACAGGCCGGAGCTCTGGGGCCAACGTCCTGACTTTC
- TRBJ2-1 TRBD1 TRBV19 CASSKDRDSYNEQFF TGTGCCAGTAGTAAGGACAGGGACTCCTACAATGAGCAGTTCTTC
- TRBJ2-1 - TRBV7-7 CASSLVRAANNEQFF TGTGCCAGCAGCTTAGTCCGGGCGGCTAACAATGAGCAGTTCTTC
- TRBJ2-7 TRBD1 TRBV10-1 CASSGTGENNSYEQYF TGCGCCAGCAGCGGGACAGGGGAAAATAACTCCTACGAGCAGTACTTC
- TRBJ2-7 - TRBV10-3 CAISSRTVPYEQYF TGTGCCATCAGTTCGCGGACAGTACCCTACGAGCAGTACTTC
- TRBJ1-3 - TRBV11-2 CASSPDRTGNTIYF TGTGCCAGCAGCCCAGACAGGACTGGAAACACCATATATTTT
once TRBJ2-1 - TRBV7-9 CASSLSSNLGEQFF TGTGCCAGCAGCTTGTCTAGTAACTTGGGTGAGCAGTTCTTC
- TRBJ2-7 - TRBV28 CASQFLSYSPGEQYF TGTGCCAGCCAATTTTTGTCCTACTCCCCGGGCGAGCAGTACTTC
once TRBJ2-1 TRBD2 TRBV7-6 CASSLVTSGSRNEQFF TGTGCCAGCAGCTTAGTCACTAGCGGGAGTCGGAATGAGCAGTTCTTC
- TRBJ2-1 - TRBV27 CASSSSSVNEQFF TGTGCCAGCAGTTCCTCTAGCGTCAATGAGCAGTTCTTC
- TRBJ1-1 - TRBV9 CASSVMGGMGTEAFF TGTGCCAGCAGCGTAATGGGGGGCATGGGCACTGAAGCTTTCTTT
once TRBJ2-1 - TRBV28 CASSTYNRASSYNEQFF TGTGCCAGCAGTACGTATAACAGGGCGAGCTCCTACAATGAGCAGTTCTTC
- TRBJ1-1 - TRBV7-8 CASSSGGKTEAFF TGTGCCAGCAGCTCGGGGGGGAAGACTGAAGCTTTCTTT
- TRBJ1-1 - TRBV6-5 CASSSDNEEQGKAFF TGTGCCAGCAGCTCCGATAACGAGGAACAGGGCAAAGCTTTCTTT
- TRBJ2-7 - TRBV5-1 CASKDSGVSYEQYF TGCGCCAGCAAGGATAGCGGAGTCTCCTACGAGCAGTACTTC
- TRBJ1-5 - TRBV4-1 CASSQDWWGRGPQHF TGCGCCAGCAGCCAAGATTGGTGGGGCAGGGGGCCCCAGCATTTT